This note documents a single T cell receptor beta chain sequence. The antigen remains undetermined. The record originates from a study of T-cell memory formation after mild COVID-19. Study-level points and caveats: While clones contracting from day 15 to 85 were balanced between CD4 and CD8, later expanders leaned CD4+.

Amplification by 5'RACE using constant-segment primers produced TCR alpha and TCR beta cDNA libraries that carried sample barcodes and UMIs. TCRdb re-called the 5' RACE reads with MiXCR, one entry per CDR3 protein. The sample consists of roughly 68,000 distinct CDR3 sequences, 16% of them appearing once. Sequencing used PBMCs or a T cell subset sorted from them (not recorded which). This receptor was taken from an adult woman who had mild COVID-19 (a few samples of this study predate the infection). Cell type and time point are not known.

The CDR3 DNA is TGTGCCTCCAAAGGGACACACAGGGGGTACACAGATACGCAGTATTTT. Amino acid sequence: CASKGTHRGYTDTQYF. This sequence joins TRBV24-1 and TRBJ2-3; 8 bases are a match to TRBD1. The CDR3 runs 16 residues. The junction had 15 bases not matched to a gene; V was cut back by 12 bases and J by 2 bases. Germline CDR1 reads KGHDR; CDR2 reads SFDVKD.